These 21 T cell receptor beta chains share one sample of origin, sequenced in a study of blood T cell repertoires in COVID-19. Assay used: immunoSEQ multiplex PCR; TCRdb lists only in-frame clones, some missing. The sample contains 410,000 or so clones, about nine tenths of which appear only once. Sequencing used peripheral blood. These receptors were collected from a woman aged 40 to 55 with COVID-19, enrolled during active disease.

The chain has TRBV6-2 or TRBV6-3 and TRBJ1-5; a possible D gene is TRBD1 (6 bases). Germline CDR1 reads MNHEY; CDR2 reads SVGEGT. CDR3 length: 14 amino acids. V shed 5 bases and J shed 2 bases, with 10 bases lying between them. For the CDR3, the DNA is TGTGCCAGCAGTCCGAGACAGGGCAATCAGCCCCAGCATTTT. This gives the protein CASSPRQGNQPQHF.

V gene TRBV7-2 combines with J gene TRBJ1-6, with 8 bases that match TRBD1. The CDR3 consists of 17 residues. The germline V gene encodes CDR1 SGHTA and CDR2 FQGNSA. With V trimmed by 5 bases and J by 8 bases, 14 bases remained unmatched. DNA for the CDR3: TGTGCCAGCAGCCTTAGACAGGGGTTAGCGCTCGATTCACCCCTCCACTTT. It is translated as CASSLRQGLALDSPLHF.

V gene TRBV2 combines with J gene TRBJ1-5, with 9 bases that match TRBD1. This CDR3 has 15 residues. The germline CDR1 and CDR2 sequences are SNHLY and FYNNEI. Unmatched junction bases numbered 10, after V lost 2 bases and J lost 11 bases. The CDR3 bases are TGTGCCAGCAGTGAACCAGGGACAGGGATATCAGCCCAGCATTTT. Its protein product is CASSEPGTGISAQHF. The whole variable domain, filled in from reference TRBV2 and TRBJ1-5, reads EPEVTQTPSHQVTQMGQEVILRCVPISNHLYFYWYRQILGQKVEFLVSFYNNEISEKSEIFDDQFSVERPDGSNFTLKIRSTKLEDSAMYFCASSEPGTGISAQHFGDGTRLSIL.

The chain employs TRBV7-3 and TRBJ1-3, with TRBD1 identical over 10 bases. The CDR3 totals 16 residues. Per the germline V gene, CDR1 is SGHTA and CDR2 is FQGTGA. Germline trimming cut 5 bases from V and 3 bases from J; bases unmatched to any gene: 7. The CDR3 here is CASSREGTGVGNTIYF. The CDR3 DNA is TGTGCCAGCAGCCGAGAAGGGACAGGGGTTGGAAACACCATATATTTT.

The CDR3 DNA sequence: TGTGCCAGCAGGGGCGGGACGGACCTTTATGGCTACACCTTC. Its translation: CASRGGTDLYGYTF. The chain couples TRBV5-4 to TRBJ1-2; D is perhaps TRBD1 (5 bases). Germline lookup yields CDR1 SGHNT and CDR2 YYREEE (reference sequence). V was clipped by 5 bases and J by 5 bases, with 16 bases between them. The CDR3 consists of 14 residues. The full variable domain, with the rest looked up from reference TRBV5-4 and TRBJ1-2, is ETGVTQSPTHLIKTRGQQVTLRCSSQSGHNTVSWYQQALGQGPQFIFQYYREEENGRGNFPPRFSGLQFPNYSSELNVNALELDDSALYLCASRGGTDLYGYTFGSGTRLTVV.

Notes on this clone: The sample carries other DNA sequences with the same CDR3. This sequence joins TRBV27 and TRBJ1-6; no clear D gene. CDR1 and CDR2 (germline): MNHEY, SMNVEV (reference sequence). V was cut by 4 bases and J by 3 bases, with 4 bases left in between. There are 13 residues in the CDR3. The CDR3 spells CASSSLYNSPLHF. The CDR3 coding sequence is TGTGCCAGCAGTTCCCTCTATAATTCACCCCTCCACTTT.

The chain has TRBV4-3 and TRBJ2-6, with 10 bases lining up with TRBD1. The CDR3 runs 19 residues. V was clipped by 3 bases and J by 5 bases; unmatched bases: 13. The germline CDR1 and CDR2 sequences are LGHNA and YSLEER. The CDR3 spells CASSHTGTGASSWANVLTF. For the CDR3, the DNA is TGCGCCAGCAGCCACACCGGGACAGGGGCGTCTAGTTGGGCCAACGTCCTGACTTTC.

This clone appeared once. The chain recombines TRBV18 with TRBJ2-7, with TRBD1 identical over 10 bases. The CDR3 is 15 amino acids. Per germline, CDR1 KGHSH and CDR2 LQKENI. V lost 0 bases, J lost 9 bases, and 8 bases stayed unmatched. CDR3 nucleotides: TGTGCCAGCTCACCACCGGGACAGGGGTTGTCGTGGCAGTACTTC. The encoded protein is CASSPPGQGLSWQYF.

This clone was detected only once. This sequence joins TRBV6-1 and TRBJ2-7; D unclear. V dropped 0 bases and J dropped 0 bases, with 9 bases sitting between them. The CDR3 covers 15 residues. CDR1 is MNHNS, CDR2 SASEGT, per germline. The CDR3 region has the DNA TGTGCCAGCAGTGAAGCCAAATCCCCCTCCTACGAGCAGTACTTC. Residues: CASSEAKSPSYEQYF.

V and J are TRBV5-4 and TRBJ2-1; D is possibly TRBD2 (7 bases). Trimming left V 0 bases short and J 6 bases short, with 16 bases between. This CDR3 has 16 residues. Looked up from germline, CDR1 is SGHNT and CDR2 is YYREEE (reference sequence). Here the CDR3 reads CASSLGPQGGGNEQFF. In DNA, the CDR3 is TGTGCCAGCAGCTTGGGACCCCAAGGGGGGGGCAATGAGCAGTTCTTC. Using reference TRBV5-4 and TRBJ2-1 for the parts outside the CDR3, the full variable domain is ETGVTQSPTHLIKTRGQQVTLRCSSQSGHNTVSWYQQALGQGPQFIFQYYREEENGRGNFPPRFSGLQFPNYSSELNVNALELDDSALYLCASSLGPQGGGNEQFFGPGTRLTVL.

The chain employs TRBV20-1 and TRBJ1-4, with D unresolved. This CDR3 is 12 amino acids long. V lost 3 bases and J lost 5, with 7 bases in between. Germline lookup yields CDR1 DFQATT and CDR2 SNEGSKA (reference sequence). The CDR3 bases are TGCAGTGCTAGTAGCGGGAATGAAAAACTGTTTTTT. Protein: CSASSGNEKLFF.

CDR3 nucleotide sequence: TGTGCCAGCAGAACTACAGGGAACACTGAAGCTTTCTTT. This translates into CASRTTGNTEAFF. This rearrangement joins TRBV11-2 to TRBJ1-1; tentatively, D is TRBD1 (5 bases). Trimming shortened V by 6 bases and J by 1 base, and 9 bases separated the two germline ends. The CDR3 sequence is 13 residues long. In germline, CDR1 is SGHAT, CDR2 FQNNGV.

The rearrangement uses TRBV28 and TRBJ1-5, with D perhaps TRBD1 (5 bases). Per the germline V gene, CDR1 is MDHEN and CDR2 is SYDVKM. Trimming left V 5 bases short and J 5 bases short, with 19 bases between. The CDR3 contains 16 residues. The CDR3 region is CASSPLIGANDQPQHF. CDR3 DNA: TGTGCCAGCAGTCCCCTCATAGGGGCCAACGATCAGCCCCAGCATTTT.

This clone turned up a few times. The V gene is TRBV2, the J gene TRBJ2-7, with 7 bases identical to TRBD1. V was pared by 6 bases and J by 4 bases, with 6 bases of the junction left unmatched. CDR3 length equals 13 residues. Germline V gene lookup returns CDR1 SNHLY and CDR2 FYNNEI. CDR3 protein: CASRGNRGYEQYF. The CDR3, as DNA: TGTGCCAGCAGGGGCAACAGGGGTTACGAGCAGTACTTC.

The chain is built from TRBV4-3 and TRBJ1-4; 9 bases agree with TRBD1. CDR3 size: 16 residues. CDR1 LGHNA and CDR2 YSLEER come from the germline V gene. The J segment lost 10 bases and the V segment lost 0 bases, leaving 9 bases of the junction unmatched. The CDR3 sequence: CASSQEVSGQGRKLFF. DNA for the CDR3: TGCGCCAGCAGCCAAGAAGTCTCGGGACAGGGTCGAAAACTGTTTTTT.

The chain recombines TRBV20-1 with TRBJ2-7, with 9 bases aligning to TRBD1. The CDR3 length is 11 residues. Trimming removed 6 bases from V and 13 bases from J; junction bases left unmatched: 10. Germline values: CDR1 DFQATT, CDR2 SNEGSKA (reference sequence). The chain's CDR3 is CSARTGAAVYF. In DNA, the CDR3 is TGCAGTGCGAGGACAGGGGCCGCGGTATACTTC.

The J gene is TRBJ2-6, the V gene TRBV5-1, with 12 bases lining up with TRBD1. CDR3 length: 19 residues. Germline-derived CDR1 and CDR2 are SGHRS and YFSETQ. The V segment lost 0 bases and the J segment 0 bases; nucleotides outside the gene matches: 4. Written as DNA, the CDR3 is TGCGCCAGCAGCTTGGTCCGGGACAGGGGGCCCTCTGGGGCCAACGTCCTGACTTTC. Amino acid sequence: CASSLVRDRGPSGANVLTF.

The chain recombines TRBV5-5 with TRBJ1-1; 7 bases match TRBD1. The CDR3 length is 15 residues. In germline, CDR1 is SGHKS, CDR2 YYEKEE (reference sequence). V was pared by 6 bases and J by 0 bases, with 8 bases of the junction left unmatched. The CDR3 DNA is TGTGCCAGCATCACAGGGGTGACAATGAACACTGAAGCTTTCTTT. It encodes CASITGVTMNTEAFF.

V is TRBV4-1 and J is TRBJ2-7, with TRBD2 matching over 9 bases. CDR3 length: 16 residues. Germline V gives CDR1 MGHRA, CDR2 YSYEKL. V shed 4 bases and J 2 bases; nucleotides not matched to a gene: 9. The CDR3 DNA follows: TGCGCCAGCAGCCCGTTACCCGGCGGGGGGGCCTACGAGCAGTACTTC. This translates into CASSPLPGGGAYEQYF.

The chain combines TRBV4-3 with TRBJ2-5; 10 bases map to TRBD1. In germline, CDR1 is LGHNA, CDR2 YSLEER. V trimming: 3 bases; J trimming: 1 base; junction bases outside the gene matches: 5. This CDR3 has 16 amino acids. CDR3 residues: CASSQGDRGIQETQYF. The CDR3 DNA is TGCGCCAGCAGCCAGGGGGACAGGGGCATCCAAGAGACCCAGTACTTC.

This chain connects TRBV5-1 to TRBJ1-3, with TRBD1 identical over 8 bases. Losses at the gene ends were 4 bases for V and 5 bases for J; bases not matched to a gene: 5. Germline values: CDR1 SGHRS, CDR2 YFSETQ. The CDR3 totals 14 residues. CDR3 loop: CASSRTGNRNTIYF. The CDR3, as DNA: TGCGCCAGCAGCAGGACAGGGAATCGAAACACCATATATTTT.